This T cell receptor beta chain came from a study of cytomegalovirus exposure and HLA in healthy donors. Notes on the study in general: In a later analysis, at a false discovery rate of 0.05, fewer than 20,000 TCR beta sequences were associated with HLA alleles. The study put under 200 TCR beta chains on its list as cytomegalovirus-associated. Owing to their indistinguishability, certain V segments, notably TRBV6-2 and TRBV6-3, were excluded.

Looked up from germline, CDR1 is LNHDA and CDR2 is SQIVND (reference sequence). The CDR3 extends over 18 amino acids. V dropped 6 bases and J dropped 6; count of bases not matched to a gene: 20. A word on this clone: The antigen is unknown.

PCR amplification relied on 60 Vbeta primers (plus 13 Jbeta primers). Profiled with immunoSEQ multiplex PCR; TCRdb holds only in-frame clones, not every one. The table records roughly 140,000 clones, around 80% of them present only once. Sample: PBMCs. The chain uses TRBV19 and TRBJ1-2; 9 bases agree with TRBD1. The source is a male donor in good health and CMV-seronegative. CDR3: CASSLIPGQGKGLDGYTF. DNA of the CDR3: TGTGCCAGTAGCCTCATTCCGGGACAGGGTAAGGGTCTGGATGGCTACACCTTC.